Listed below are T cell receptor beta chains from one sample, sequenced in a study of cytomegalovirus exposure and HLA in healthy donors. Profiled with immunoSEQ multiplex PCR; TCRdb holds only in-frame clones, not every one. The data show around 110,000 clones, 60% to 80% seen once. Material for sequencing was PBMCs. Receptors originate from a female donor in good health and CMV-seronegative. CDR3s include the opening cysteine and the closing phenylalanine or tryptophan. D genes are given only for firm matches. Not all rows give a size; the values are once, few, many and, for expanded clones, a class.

CDR3: CASSAGREESVSKNIQYF; DNA: TGTGCCAGCAGCGCGGGGCGGGAGGAGAGCGTTTCCAAAAACATTCAGTACTTC; size: .; D: TRBD2; V: TRBV9; J: TRBJ2-4
CDR3: CASSFRDRGLPGYTF; DNA: TGTGCCAGCAGCTTCCGGGACAGGGGGCTTCCTGGCTACACCTTC; size: .; D: TRBD1; V: TRBV5-4; J: TRBJ1-2
CDR3: CASSLGWGGSTGELFF; DNA: TGTGCCAGCAGCCTGGGCTGGGGAGGTAGCACCGGGGAGCTGTTTTTT; size: few; D: .; V: TRBV7-9; J: TRBJ2-2
CDR3: CASSPGGFPDTQYF; DNA: TGTGCCAGCAGCCCAGGTGGGTTTCCAGATACGCAGTATTTT; size: .; D: .; V: TRBV13; J: TRBJ2-3
CDR3: CASSGSYNEQFF; DNA: TGCGCCAGCAGCGGCTCCTACAATGAGCAGTTCTTC; size: .; D: .; V: TRBV10-1; J: TRBJ2-1
CDR3: CASSVAGAISYNEQFF; DNA: TGTGCCAGCAGCGTGGCGGGAGCGATCTCCTACAATGAGCAGTTCTTC; size: few; D: TRBD2; V: TRBV9; J: TRBJ2-1
CDR3: CAWGDRGRFGTGELFF; DNA: TGTGCCTGGGGGGACAGGGGGCGATTCGGGACCGGGGAGCTGTTTTTT; size: few; D: TRBD1; V: TRBV30; J: TRBJ2-2
CDR3: CASSITGGEEKLFF; DNA: TGTGCCAGCAGTATTACAGGGGGAGAGGAAAAACTGTTTTTT; size: .; D: TRBD1; V: TRBV2; J: TRBJ1-4
CDR3: CASSPGVNYGYTF; DNA: TGTGCCAGCAGCCCGGGGGTGAACTATGGCTACACCTTC; size: many; D: .; V: TRBV5-5; J: TRBJ1-2
CDR3: CASSLDLLAGGTGELFF; DNA: TGTGCCAGCAGCTTAGATCTGCTAGCGGGGGGCACCGGGGAGCTGTTTTTT; size: few; D: TRBD2; V: TRBV11-2; J: TRBJ2-2
CDR3: CASSPTGTSFREQFF; DNA: TGTGCCAGCAGCCCAACCGGGACTAGCTTCCGTGAGCAGTTCTTC; size: few; D: TRBD2; V: TRBV9; J: TRBJ2-1
CDR3: CASSVQGGRYEQYF; DNA: TGTGCCAGTAGTGTCCAGGGGGGCCGCTACGAGCAGTACTTC; size: .; D: .; V: TRBV19; J: TRBJ2-7
CDR3: CASRGTSGRYEQYF; DNA: TGCGCCAGCCGCGGGACTAGCGGGCGTTACGAGCAGTACTTC; size: .; D: TRBD2; V: TRBV5-1; J: TRBJ2-7
CDR3: CAISVDRGQPQHF; DNA: TGTGCCATCAGTGTGGACAGGGGACAGCCCCAGCATTTT; size: .; D: TRBD1; V: TRBV10-3; J: TRBJ1-5
CDR3: CATSRDRGTSAEAFF; DNA: TGTGCCACCAGCAGAGATCGGGGGACTAGCGCTGAAGCTTTCTTT; size: .; D: .; V: TRBV15; J: TRBJ1-1
CDR3: CSARTIDTQYF; DNA: TGCAGTGCTAGGACAATAGATACGCAGTATTTT; size: once; D: .; V: TRBV20-1; J: TRBJ2-3
CDR3: CASSLGAREGVETQYF; DNA: TGTGCCAGCAGCTTAGGAGCTCGAGAGGGGGTGGAGACCCAGTACTTC; size: .; D: .; V: TRBV11-2; J: TRBJ2-5
CDR3: CASSESGYNEQFF; DNA: TGTGCCAGCAGTGAATCGGGCTACAATGAGCAGTTCTTC; size: .; D: .; V: TRBV25-1; J: TRBJ2-1
CDR3: CASSTSGSSTDTQYF; DNA: TGTGCCAGCAGTACTAGCGGGAGTAGCACAGATACGCAGTATTTT; size: .; D: TRBD2; V: TRBV6-5; J: TRBJ2-3
CDR3: CASRGRAGETQYF; DNA: TGTGCCAGCAGAGGGAGGGCCGGAGAGACCCAGTACTTC; size: .; D: TRBD2; V: TRBV6-1; J: TRBJ2-5
CDR3: CASSARQGMRRGEAFF; DNA: TGTGCCAGCAGCGCCCGACAGGGTATGAGGCGAGGTGAAGCTTTCTTT; size: many; D: TRBD1; V: TRBV9; J: TRBJ1-1
CDR3: CASSNPGLAYGYTF; DNA: TGTGCCAGTAGTAACCCAGGGCTTGCCTATGGCTACACCTTC; size: .; D: .; V: TRBV19; J: TRBJ1-2
CDR3: CASSLVGPGREQFF; DNA: TGTGCCAGCAGCTTAGTGGGTCCAGGTCGTGAGCAGTTCTTC; size: .; D: .; V: TRBV11-3; J: TRBJ2-1
CDR3: CASSGGRYQPQHF; DNA: TGTGCCAGCTCAGGGGGGAGGTATCAGCCCCAGCATTTT; size: few; D: TRBD1; V: TRBV19; J: TRBJ1-5
CDR3: CASSPRGHTEAFF; DNA: TGTGCCAGCAGCCCCCGAGGCCACACTGAAGCTTTCTTT; size: .; D: .; V: TRBV4-2; J: TRBJ1-1
CDR3: CASRYPDRRSYEQYF; DNA: TGTGCCAGCAGGTACCCGGACAGGCGTTCCTACGAGCAGTACTTC; size: .; D: TRBD1; V: TRBV7-9; J: TRBJ2-7
CDR3: CSVQPGQVVDTQYF; DNA: TGCAGCGTTCAACCGGGACAGGTGGTAGATACGCAGTATTTT; size: few; D: TRBD1; V: TRBV29-1; J: TRBJ2-3